Presented here are 13 T cell receptor beta chains from one specimen sequenced in a study of CD8 T cells in Susac syndrome. A quantity of roughly 0.5 to 1 ug RNA underwent reverse transcription using random hexamers. TCRdb recomputed calls from the immunoSEQ multiplex PCR reads with MiXCR, one row per CDR3 protein. This table has about 84,000 distinct CDR3 sequences, 95% to 96% appearing once. The specimen was CD8+ T cells from PBMCs. These TCRs come from a human donor with Susac syndrome.

This clonotype was found once. The chain is built from TRBV14 and TRBJ2-2; D is undetermined. V dropped 4 bases and J dropped 6 bases, with 6 bases sitting between them. This CDR3 region has 12 residues. From germline, CDR1 is SGHDN and CDR2 FVKESK. The CDR3 loop is CASSLNPGELFF. In DNA, the CDR3 is TGTGCCAGCAGCCTAAACCCCGGGGAGCTGTTTTTT. The full variable domain, its missing parts supplied by reference TRBV14 and TRBJ2-2, is EAGVTQFPSHSVIEKGQTVTLRCDPISGHDNLYWYRRVMGKEIKFLLHFVKESKQDESGMPNNRFLAERTGGTYSTLKVQPAELEDSGVYFCASSLNPGELFFGEGSRLTVL.

The chain has TRBV29-1 and TRBJ2-2; no firm D call. V gave up 7 bases and J gave up 3 bases, with 12 bases separating them. The V gene's germline CDR1 is SQVTM and CDR2 ANQGSEA. This CDR3 is built from 13 residues. The CDR3 nucleotides are TGCAGCGGTAGAGACGGCTACACCGGGGAGCTGTTTTTT. It encodes CSGRDGYTGELFF.

The J gene is TRBJ2-1, the V gene TRBV20-1, with 9 positions matching TRBD2. CDR3 size: 17 residues. Unmatched junction bases numbered 18, after V lost 6 bases and J lost 6 bases. The germline V gene has CDR1 DFQATT and CDR2 SNEGSKA (reference sequence). The CDR3 DNA reads TGCAGTGCCCCCGGACCCCGGGCTAGCGGGAAGGGCAATGAGCAGTTCTTC. Encoded protein: CSAPGPRASGKGNEQFF.

The DNA for the CDR3 is TGCAGCGTTGAAGGTGGCAGGGGTGAGGGCCAAGAGACCCAGTACTTC. Amino acid sequence: CSVEGGRGEGQETQYF. This chain connects TRBV29-1 to TRBJ2-5; TRBD1 is a possible D gene (6 bases). The CDR3 extends over 16 amino acids. The germline CDR1 and CDR2 sequences are SQVTM and ANQGSEA. Trimming left V 1 base short and J 1 base short, with 16 bases between.

The genes are TRBV29-1 and TRBJ2-7, with 9 bases matching TRBD1. V shed 7 bases, J shed 0 bases, and the junction held 4 bases outside the gene matches. The V gene's germline CDR1 is SQVTM and CDR2 ANQGSEA. The CDR3 consists of 13 residues. The CDR3 DNA sequence: TGCAGCGCGCGGACAGGGGACTCCTACGAGCAGTACTTC. Translating gives CSARTGDSYEQYF.

The chain combines TRBV27 with TRBJ1-6; 7 bases are a match to TRBD1. Trimming cost V 6 bases and J 8 bases; bases outside gene matches: 22. CDR1 and CDR2 (germline): MNHEY, SMNVEV (reference sequence). The CDR3 covers 19 residues. The CDR3 DNA reads TGTGCCAGCAGCAGTCGGCCCGGGACAGCCCTTCTGTTTGATTCACCCCTCCACTTT. As protein: CASSSRPGTALLFDSPLHF.

The chain is built from TRBV20-1 and TRBJ2-3, with D maybe TRBD2 (6 bases). Germline CDR1 DFQATT, CDR2 SNEGSKA (reference sequence). V gave up 3 bases and J gave up 5 bases, with 9 bases separating them. The CDR3 consists of 12 residues. The CDR3 DNA reads as TGCAGTGCTAGTCTCGGGGGAGATACGCAGTATTTT. Protein product: CSASLGGDTQYF.

This chain uses TRBV4-2 with TRBJ2-1; tentatively, D is TRBD1 or TRBD2 (6 bases each). Deletions cut 0 bases from V and 4 bases from J, with 13 bases between. Per the germline V gene, CDR1 is LGHNA and CDR2 is YNFKEQ. This CDR3 contains 16 residues. The CDR3 region is CASSQDLGGLYNEQFF. The CDR3 nucleotides are TGTGCCAGCAGCCAAGATCTGGGGGGCCTTTACAATGAGCAGTTCTTC.

The chain couples TRBV14 to TRBJ2-3, with D perhaps TRBD2 (6 bases). This CDR3 has 13 residues. The germline gives CDR1 SGHDN, CDR2 FVKESK. Between the trimmed V and J ends, which lost 2 bases and 9 bases, there was a span of 12 bases. CDR3 nucleotides: TGTGCCAGCAGCCAATCCTCCGGGGGAACGCAGTATTTT. Encoded protein: CASSQSSGGTQYF.

The chain recombines TRBV5-1 with TRBJ2-7; D unresolved. V was shortened by 2 bases and J by 0 bases, with 6 bases between the two germline ends. This CDR3 has 13 amino acids. The V gene's germline CDR1 is SGHRS and CDR2 YFSETQ. CDR3 residues: CASSFSISYEQYF. The CDR3 DNA reads as TGCGCCAGCAGCTTTAGCATCTCCTACGAGCAGTACTTC.

The V gene is TRBV27, the J gene TRBJ2-4; the D gene is possibly TRBD2 (5 bases). In germline, CDR1 is MNHEY, CDR2 SMNVEV (reference sequence). The CDR3 sequence is 13 residues long. The ends were cut back, 3 bases at V and 9 bases at J, with 12 bases in the middle. Here the CDR3 reads CASSLIGNGIQYF. CDR3 nucleotide sequence: TGTGCCAGCAGTTTGATCGGGAATGGCATTCAGTACTTC.

The rearrangement uses TRBV7-2 and TRBJ2-7; maybe TRBD2 (7 bases). This CDR3 has 15 amino acids. Trimming shortened V by 3 bases and J by 2 bases, and 14 bases separated the two germline ends. CDR1 and CDR2 (germline): SGHTA, FQGNSA. CDR3 in DNA: TGTGCCAGCAGCTTTGGGGGGGCTTTTCCCTACGAGCAGTACGTC. Amino acids: CASSFGGAFPYEQYV.

The chain carries TRBV7-9 and TRBJ2-1, with a weak D call TRBD1 (5 bases). Germline assignment: CDR1 SEHNR and CDR2 FQNEAQ (reference sequence). Trimming left V 6 bases short and J 5 bases short, with 23 bases between. The length of the CDR3 is 17 residues. The CDR3 is CASRKAYRSSLDNEQFF. The CDR3 region has the DNA TGTGCCAGCAGGAAAGCCTACAGGTCGTCTTTGGACAATGAGCAGTTCTTC.